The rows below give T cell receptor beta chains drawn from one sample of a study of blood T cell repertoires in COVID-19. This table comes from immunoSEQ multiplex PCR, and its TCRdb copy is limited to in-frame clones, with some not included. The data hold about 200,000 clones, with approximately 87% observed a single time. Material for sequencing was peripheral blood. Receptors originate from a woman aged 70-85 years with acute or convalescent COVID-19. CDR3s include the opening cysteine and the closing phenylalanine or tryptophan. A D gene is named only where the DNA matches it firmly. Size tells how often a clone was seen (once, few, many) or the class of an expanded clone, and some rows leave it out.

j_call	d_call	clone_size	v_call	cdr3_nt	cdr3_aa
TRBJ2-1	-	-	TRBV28	TGTGCCAGCGTCCCGACTAGTTTCGACAATGAGCAGTTCTTC	CASVPTSFDNEQFF
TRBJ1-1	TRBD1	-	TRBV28	TGTGCCAGCAGTGATACAGGGGGCGGCACTGAAGCTTTCTTT	CASSDTGGGTEAFF
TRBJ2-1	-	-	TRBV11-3	TGTGCCAGCAGCCCCGGAGCGGCCAGCAATGAGCAGTTCTTC	CASSPGAASNEQFF
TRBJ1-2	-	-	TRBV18	TGTGCCAGCTCACCGGGGCAGGAGGGCTACACCTTC	CASSPGQEGYTF
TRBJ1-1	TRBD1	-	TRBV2	TGTGCCAGCAGGAAGGACAGGGTGAACACTGAAGCTTTCTTT	CASRKDRVNTEAFF
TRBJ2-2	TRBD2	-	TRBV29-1	TGCAGCGCTGAGGGGGGACTAGGGCCGGCCGGGGAGCTGTTTTTT	CSAEGGLGPAGELFF
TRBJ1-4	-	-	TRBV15	TGTGCCACCAGCTCCCGACAGAGGGAAAAACTGTTTTTT	CATSSRQREKLFF
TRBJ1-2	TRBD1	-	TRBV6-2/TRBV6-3	TGTGCCAGCAGTTCTACGACACAGGGGAACTATGGCTACACCTTC	CASSSTTQGNYGYTF
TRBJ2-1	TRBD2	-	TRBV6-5	TGTGCCAGCAGTTACTTGTCCGGACTAGCGGGGGTTAGGCAGTTCTTC	CASSYLSGLAGVRQFF
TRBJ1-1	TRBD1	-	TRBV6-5	TGTGCCAGCAATCACAGGGGGACTGAAGCTTTCTTT	CASNHRGTEAFF
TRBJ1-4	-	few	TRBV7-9	TGTGCCAGCAGCTCGGGAGATAATGAAAAACTGTTTTTT	CASSSGDNEKLFF
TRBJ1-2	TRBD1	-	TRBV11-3	TGTGCCAGCAGCGACAGGGACTATGGCTACACCTTC	CASSDRDYGYTF
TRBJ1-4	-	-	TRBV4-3	TGCGCCAGCAGCCAGCTTACAGGGAGAAATGAAAAACTGTTTTTT	CASSQLTGRNEKLFF
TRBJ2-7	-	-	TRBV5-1	TGCGCCAGCAGCCTGGGTGACAGGTTCATCCTAAATAACTTGTCCGAGCAGTACTTC	CASSLGDRFILNNLSEQYF
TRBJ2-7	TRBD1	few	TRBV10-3	TGTGCCATCAGTGTAGGGACAGGGGGCTACGAGCAGTACTTC	CAISVGTGGYEQYF
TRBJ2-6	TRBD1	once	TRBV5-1	TGCGCCAGCAGCCCGACAGGGGGGAGGACTGGGGCCAACGTCCTGACTTTC	CASSPTGGRTGANVLTF
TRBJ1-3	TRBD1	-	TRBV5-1	TGCGCCAGCAGCTCAACAGGGGGCTCGGACACCATATATTTT	CASSSTGGSDTIYF